The rows below give T cell receptor beta chains drawn from one sample of a study of tumor and adjacent non-tumor tissue in lung cancer. TCRdb reanalysed the multiplex PCR reads using MiXCR and keeps one entry per CDR3 protein. Of 70,000 to 80,000 distinct CDR3 sequences listed, 72% are singletons. Material for sequencing was lung tumor tissue. Source of these receptors: a woman between 40 and 50 years old with non-small cell lung cancer. CDR3s include the opening cysteine and the closing phenylalanine or tryptophan.

V gene: TRBV20-1
CDR3 length: 12
J gene: TRBJ2-1
CDR3 protein: CSVMVSSNEQFF

V gene: TRBV29-1
CDR3 length: 16
J gene: TRBJ2-7
CDR3 protein: CSAMTSGTDTPYEQYF

V gene: TRBV6-6
CDR3 length: 12
J gene: TRBJ1-1
CDR3 protein: CASMTGRSQAFF

V gene: TRBV7-8
CDR3 length: 18
J gene: TRBJ2-3
CDR3 protein: CASSRRTSGGLDTDTQYF

V gene: TRBV11-2
CDR3 length: 11
J gene: TRBJ2-2
CDR3 protein: CASSFGGKLFF

V gene: TRBV28
CDR3 length: 12
J gene: TRBJ1-5
CDR3 protein: CACSRGSQLQHF

V gene: TRBV7-9
CDR3 length: 15
J gene: TRBJ2-2
CDR3 protein: CATPRGEGNTGELFF

V gene: TRBV20-1
CDR3 length: 15
J gene: TRBJ2-7
CDR3 protein: CSALTSGGGLGEQYF

V gene: TRBV11-3
CDR3 length: 14
J gene: TRBJ2-2
CDR3 protein: CASSPRGNTGELLF

V gene: TRBV6-5
CDR3 length: 15
J gene: TRBJ1-2
CDR3 protein: CASSYGAGFVYGYTF

V gene: TRBV11-1
CDR3 length: 17
J gene: TRBJ2-6
CDR3 protein: CASSLTSGSTGANVLTF

V gene: TRBV6-5
CDR3 length: 18
J gene: TRBJ1-6
CDR3 protein: CASYYSGDRVSNNSPLHF

V gene: TRBV6-6
CDR3 length: 15
J gene: TRBJ2-3
CDR3 protein: CASSYGRGETGTQYF

V gene: TRBV29-1
CDR3 length: 14
J gene: TRBJ2-1
CDR3 protein: CGVTSGFSYNGQFF

V gene: TRBV4-2
CDR3 length: 17
J gene: TRBJ1-3
CDR3 protein: CASGQSLLRASGNTIYF

V gene: TRBV20-1
CDR3 length: 14
J gene: TRBJ2-1
CDR3 protein: CSPDRGGSYNEQFF

V gene: TRBV11-2
CDR3 length: 12
J gene: TRBJ2-7
CDR3 protein: CTSSRPVFEQYF

V gene: TRBV6-5
CDR3 length: 13
J gene: TRBJ2-1
CDR3 protein: CASSYSVGVNQFF

V gene: TRBV6-1
CDR3 length: 13
J gene: TRBJ2-1
CDR3 protein: CALGRGAENEQFF

V gene: TRBV7-8
CDR3 length: 13
J gene: TRBJ2-1
CDR3 protein: CASSDRGLATHGF

V gene: TRBV5-1
CDR3 length: 16
J gene: TRBJ1-2
CDR3 protein: CASSSGSYNTNYSYTF

V gene: TRBV24-1
CDR3 length: 13
J gene: TRBJ2-3
CDR3 protein: CATSATTGDTQYF

V gene: TRBV11-2
CDR3 length: 15
J gene: TRBJ1-2
CDR3 protein: CLSSSELGQGYGYTF

V gene: TRBV11-2
CDR3 length: 14
J gene: TRBJ2-4
CDR3 protein: CTSLDRQRRNIQYF

V gene: TRBV20-1
CDR3 length: 15
J gene: TRBJ2-5
CDR3 protein: CSAQALVGGGETQCF

V gene: TRBV14
CDR3 length: 14
J gene: TRBJ2-1
CDR3 protein: CASGHSGTYNEQLF

V gene: TRBV10-3
CDR3 length: 12
J gene: NA
CDR3 protein: CAISDKGDTQHF

V gene: TRBV7-2
CDR3 length: 15
J gene: TRBJ2-2
CDR3 protein: CASSFDRRNRGELFF